Following are 5 T cell receptor beta chains from one sample sequenced in a study of cytomegalovirus exposure and HLA in healthy donors. The PCR made use of 60 Vbeta and 13 Jbeta primers. Measured with immunoSEQ multiplex PCR; TCRdb has only the in-frame clones, and not every one. This table has 180,000 or so clones, roughly 8.7% appearing once. The sample consisted of PBMCs. Receptors were obtained from a woman aged 25 to 39 in good health and CMV-seropositive.

The chain is built from TRBV5-1 and TRBJ2-2; 8 bases map to TRBD1. Trimming took 6 bases from V and 3 from J; bases not matched to a gene: 7. The CDR3 has 15 residues. Germline V lookup: CDR1 SGHRS, CDR2 YFSETQ. CDR3 sequence (DNA): TGCGCCAGCAACCCGGGGACAGGCTACACCGGGGAGCTGTTTTTT. It specifies CASNPGTGYTGELFF.

The rearrangement uses TRBV6-1 and TRBJ2-7, with D unresolved. Deletions cut 2 bases from V and 6 bases from J, with 17 bases between. The CDR3 extends over 15 amino acids. Germline assignment: CDR1 MNHNS and CDR2 SASEGT. The CDR3 region has the DNA TGTGCCAGCAGTGAAATGGCTTCTCTCCGCGGCGAGCAGTACTTC. As protein: CASSEMASLRGEQYF.

The V call is TRBV7-9, the J call TRBJ2-1; D gene uncertain. V shed 1 base and J shed 0 bases, with 10 bases lying between them. This CDR3 spans 16 amino acids. Germline V lookup: CDR1 SEHNR, CDR2 FQNEAQ (reference sequence). The CDR3 DNA reads TGTGCCAGCAGCTTAGTTGGCGGCAGCTCCTACAATGAGCAGTTCTTC. Translated: CASSLVGGSSYNEQFF.

This chain joins TRBV30 and TRBJ1-4; D gene ambiguous. Germline V gene lookup returns CDR1 GTSNPN and CDR2 SVGIG (reference sequence). V was trimmed by 5 bases and J by 4 bases, leaving 11 bases between them. This CDR3 spans 13 amino acids. The CDR3: CAWDWSGNEKLFF. The CDR3 DNA reads as TGTGCCTGGGATTGGTCGGGTAATGAAAAACTGTTTTTT. The variable domain in full, with the rest retrieved from reference TRBV30 and TRBJ1-4, is SQTIHQWPATLVQPVGSPLSLECTVEGTSNPNLYWYRQAAGRGLQLLFYSVGIGQISSEVPQNLSASRPQDRQFILSSKKLLLSDSGFYLCAWDWSGNEKLFFGSGTQLSVL.

This clone was observed a few times. The rearrangement uses TRBV5-6 and TRBJ2-7; D perhaps matches TRBD2 (6 bases). The V end lost 5 bases, the J end lost 4 bases, and 22 bases lay between the germline ends. Germline-derived CDR1 and CDR2 are SGHDT and YYEEEE. The CDR3 consists of 16 residues. The CDR3 loop reads CASSPGLAALLYEQYF. In DNA form, the CDR3 reads TGTGCCAGCAGTCCTGGGTTAGCGGCCCTCCTTTACGAGCAGTACTTC. Variable domain in full (rest from reference TRBV5-6 and TRBJ2-7): DAGVTQSPTHLIKTRGQQVTLRCSPKSGHDTVSWYQQALGQGPQFIFQYYEEEERQRGNFPDRFSGHQFPNYSSELNVNALLLGDSALYLCASSPGLAALLYEQYFGPGTRLTVT.